This is a list of T cell receptor beta chains from one sample in a study of CDR3 diversity in severe acne. TCRdb called the PCR reads again in MiXCR, with one record for every CDR3 protein. The table shows some 84,000 distinct CDR3 sequences, with under 60% occurring only once. The sequenced sample was blood. These receptor sequences come from a male donor in good health, without acne. CDR3s include the opening cysteine and the closing phenylalanine or tryptophan. The D gene is left open where the match is weak. Clone size, where shown, is once, few, many, or a class for clones that have expanded.

D gene	V gene	clone size	J gene	CDR3 protein	CDR3 DNA
NA	TRBV20-1	few	TRBJ2-1	CSARDDRAATYNEQFF	TGCAGTGCTAGAGATGATCGGGCGGCTACCTACAATGAGCAGTTCTTC
NA	TRBV20-1	NA	TRBJ1-2	CSARGALDYGYTF	TGCAGTGCTAGGGGGGCCCTAGACTATGGCTACACCTTC
TRBD2	TRBV5-1	many	TRBJ2-4	CASSPTGGGDQYF	TGCGCCAGCAGCCCCACTGGGGGAGGGGACCAGTACTTC
TRBD1	TRBV25-1	few	TRBJ1-2	CASSEAGTGSPGYTF	TGTGCCAGCAGCGAGGCCGGGACAGGGAGCCCCGGCTACACCTTC
NA	TRBV2	once	TRBJ1-4	CASSDQGGEKLFF	TGTGCCAGCAGTGACCAGGGTGGTGAAAAACTGTTTTTT
NA	TRBV11-2	many	TRBJ2-2	CASSLMQVTGELFF	TGTGCCAGCAGCTTAATGCAGGTCACCGGGGAGCTGTTTTTT
TRBD2	TRBV20-1	NA	TRBJ2-5	CSARLTSGGAFETQYF	TGCAGTGCTAGGTTGACTAGCGGGGGGGCTTTTGAGACCCAGTACTTC
NA	TRBV2	few	TRBJ1-1	CASSPLTSTEAFF	TGTGCCAGCAGCCCCCTCACGTCCACTGAAGCTTTCTTT
TRBD1	TRBV5-1	NA	TRBJ2-7	CASSFLTGVYDEQYF	TGCGCCAGCAGCTTTTTAACAGGGGTTTACGACGAGCAGTACTTC
NA	TRBV11-2	few	TRBJ1-6	CASSLQQDSPLHF	TGTGCCAGCAGCCTACAACAGGATTCACCCCTCCACTTT
TRBD2	TRBV5-4	NA	TRBJ2-5	CASSLAREGGETQYF	TGTGCCAGCAGCTTGGCCCGGGAGGGCGGAGAGACCCAGTACTTC
TRBD1	TRBV3-1	many	TRBJ1-3	CASSQPGQGNTIYF	TGTGCCAGCAGCCAGCCGGGACAGGGAAACACCATATATTTT
TRBD1	TRBV11-1	NA	TRBJ2-2	CASSSPGQGVSTGELFF	TGTGCCAGCAGCTCCCCGGGACAGGGAGTGAGCACCGGGGAGCTGTTTTTT
NA	TRBV2	NA	TRBJ1-1	CASSVAGNTEAFF	TGTGCCAGCAGTGTGGCTGGAAACACTGAAGCTTTCTTT
TRBD1	TRBV19	few	TRBJ1-2	CAGSSSLHLGQPINYGYTF	TGTGCCGGTAGTAGTTCGTTACACCTGGGACAGCCGATTAACTATGGCTACACCTTC
TRBD1	TRBV19	NA	TRBJ2-1	CASSKHRGAVDNEQFF	TGTGCCAGTAGTAAACACAGGGGGGCGGTCGACAATGAGCAGTTCTTC
TRBD1	TRBV2	NA	TRBJ1-1	CASGRDRGVLF	TGTGCCAGCGGCCGGGACAGGGGCGTTCTCTTT
TRBD1	TRBV2	few	TRBJ1-6	CASSEVGTGASPLHF	TGTGCCAGCAGTGAAGTTGGGACAGGGGCCTCACCCCTCCACTTT
TRBD2	TRBV7-9	few	TRBJ2-7	CASSLAGGVYEQYF	TGTGCCAGCAGCTTAGCGGGAGGGGTTTACGAGCAGTACTTC
NA	TRBV25-1	NA	TRBJ2-2	CAGSPPAGGNTGELFF	TGTGCCGGCAGTCCCCCTGCTGGGGGGAACACCGGGGAGCTGTTTTTT
NA	TRBV3-1	NA	TRBJ1-1	CASSRGEGNTEAFF	TGTGCCAGCAGCCGCGGGGAAGGGAACACTGAAGCTTTCTTT
NA	TRBV6-5	many	TRBJ2-2	CASSYDGSNTGELFF	TGTGCCAGCAGTTACGACGGATCGAACACCGGGGAGCTGTTTTTT
NA	TRBV10-3	NA	TRBJ1-1	CAISEVETEAFF	TGTGCCATCAGTGAGGTGGAGACTGAAGCTTTCTTT
TRBD1	TRBV7-2	NA	TRBJ2-7	CASSLKAGGYEQYF	TGTGCCAGCAGCTTAAAGGCAGGGGGCTACGAGCAGTACTTC
NA	TRBV6-5	many	TRBJ2-1	CASQAQDSYNEQFF	TGTGCCAGCCAAGCCCAGGACAGTTACAATGAGCAGTTCTTC
TRBD1	TRBV20-1	medium-sized	TRBJ1-6	CSAMRQGANSPLHF	TGCAGTGCTATGAGACAGGGGGCGAATTCACCCCTCCACTTT
NA	TRBV7-9	NA	TRBJ2-1	CASSLGRLNEQFF	TGTGCCAGCAGCTTAGGGAGGCTCAATGAGCAGTTCTTC
NA	TRBV5-1	many	TRBJ2-2	CASSFLGTTGGELFF	TGCGCCAGCAGCTTCTTGGGGACCACCGGCGGGGAGCTGTTTTTT
NA	TRBV5-1	NA	TRBJ1-5	CASSYGTSNKQFFGQPQHF	NA
NA	TRBV2	NA	TRBJ2-4	CASIRDLAGKNIQYF	TGTGCCAGCATCCGGGACCTAGCTGGCAAAAACATTCAGTACTTC
TRBD2	TRBV27	many	TRBJ2-7	CASSLGSSGRSYEQYF	TGTGCCAGCAGTTTGGGGTCTAGCGGGAGGTCCTACGAGCAGTACTTC
NA	TRBV2	few	TRBJ1-1	CASRRETGGNTEAFF	TGTGCCAGCCGGAGAGAGACAGGCGGGAACACTGAAGCTTTCTTT
NA	TRBV5-1	NA	TRBJ2-5	CASSLVEGQETQYF	TGCGCCAGCAGCTTGGTTGAGGGCCAAGAGACCCAGTACTTC
TRBD2	TRBV13	NA	TRBJ2-5	CASREGTSGVLQETQYF	TGTGCCAGCAGAGAAGGGACTAGCGGCGTCCTTCAAGAGACCCAGTACTTC
TRBD2	TRBV20-1	NA	TRBJ2-5	CSALAGGAYQETQYF	TGCAGTGCCCTAGCGGGAGGGGCGTACCAAGAGACCCAGTACTTC
NA	TRBV20-1	NA	TRBJ2-5	CSARDQYF	TGCAGTGCTAGAGACCAGTACTTC
NA	TRBV20-1	medium-sized	TRBJ1-3	CSALPGLRSGNTIYF	TGCAGTGCTCTCCCCGGACTGCGCTCTGGAAACACCATATATTTT
NA	TRBV29-1	few	TRBJ1-1	CSVDPGNTEAFF	TGCAGCGTTGATCCGGGAAACACTGAAGCTTTCTTT
TRBD1	TRBV10-1	many	TRBJ1-2	CASSPGTATPTYGYTF	TGCGCCAGCAGCCCCGGGACAGCAACTCCTACCTATGGCTACACCTTC
NA	TRBV15	many	TRBJ1-3	CATSPHIGNTIYF	TGTGCCACCAGCCCCCACATTGGAAACACCATATATTTT
NA	TRBV2	NA	TRBJ2-7	CASSLTGISYEQYF	TGTGCCAGCAGTTTAACAGGGATCTCCTACGAGCAGTACTTC
NA	TRBV5-5	NA	TRBJ2-1	CASSLAGSSYNEQFF	TGTGCCAGCAGCTTGGCAGGAAGCTCCTACAATGAGCAGTTCTTC
TRBD1	TRBV6-6	many	TRBJ2-3	CASSSWTGRDTQYF	TGTGCCAGCAGTTCCTGGACAGGGCGAGATACGCAGTATTTT
NA	TRBV25-1	NA	TRBJ1-2	CASSEGLTEAFSGYTF	TGTGCCAGCAGTGAGGGGCTAACGGAAGCCTTCTCTGGCTACACCTTC
NA	TRBV6-6	many	TRBJ1-5	CASSRTVPHSNQPQHF	TGTGCCAGCAGTCGGACAGTCCCACACAGCAATCAGCCCCAGCATTTT
TRBD1	TRBV7-2	NA	TRBJ1-1	CASSLDRDRGISPTEAFF	TGTGCCAGCAGCTTAGATCGTGACAGGGGCATAAGCCCCACTGAAGCTTTCTTT
NA	TRBV2	medium-sized	TRBJ2-7	CASSRGLSGSYEQYF	TGTGCCAGCAGTAGGGGATTGTCGGGATCCTACGAGCAGTACTTC
NA	TRBV9	NA	TRBJ1-1	CASSYRQAKTEAFF	TGTGCCAGCAGTTACCGACAGGCTAAAACTGAAGCTTTCTTT
NA	TRBV20-1	NA	TRBJ1-6	CSARPDSNSPLHF	TGCAGTGCTAGGCCGGACTCCAATTCACCCCTCCACTTT
NA	TRBV25-1	NA	TRBJ1-2	CASSGRGGYGYTF	TGTGCCAGCAGTGGCCGAGGGGGCTATGGCTACACCTTC
TRBD2	TRBV5-1	NA	TRBJ2-1	CASSYTLAGDYNEQFF	TGCGCCAGCAGCTATACACTAGCGGGAGACTACAATGAGCAGTTCTTC
TRBD1	TRBV20-1	NA	TRBJ1-3	CSAEDRVTGNTIYF	TGCAGTGCTGAGGACAGGGTAACTGGAAACACCATATATTTT
NA	TRBV2	NA	TRBJ1-5	CASRKDGQGGQPQHF	TGTGCCAGCAGGAAGGATGGGCAGGGTGGTCAGCCCCAGCATTTT
NA	TRBV5-4	NA	TRBJ2-5	CVRWIFLTAQETQYF	TGTGTGCGCTGGATCTTCTTGACAGCCCAAGAGACCCAGTACTTC
NA	TRBV6-1	NA	TRBJ2-7	CASTGTELNEQYF	TGTGCCAGCACCGGGACCGAGCTCAACGAGCAGTACTTC
NA	TRBV25-1	many	TRBJ1-2	CASSDHLQAGGYTF	TGTGCCAGCAGTGATCATCTGCAGGCAGGTGGCTACACCTTC
NA	TRBV10-3	many	TRBJ1-1	CAISLGTEAFF	TGTGCCATCAGCCTCGGCACTGAAGCTTTCTTT
NA	TRBV5-1	NA	TRBJ1-1	CASSVTENTEAFF	TGTGCCAGCAGCGTTACAGAGAACACTGAAGCTTTCTTT
TRBD2	TRBV6-1	many	TRBJ2-5	CASSELAEETQYF	TGTGCCAGCAGTGAACTAGCGGAAGAGACCCAGTACTTC